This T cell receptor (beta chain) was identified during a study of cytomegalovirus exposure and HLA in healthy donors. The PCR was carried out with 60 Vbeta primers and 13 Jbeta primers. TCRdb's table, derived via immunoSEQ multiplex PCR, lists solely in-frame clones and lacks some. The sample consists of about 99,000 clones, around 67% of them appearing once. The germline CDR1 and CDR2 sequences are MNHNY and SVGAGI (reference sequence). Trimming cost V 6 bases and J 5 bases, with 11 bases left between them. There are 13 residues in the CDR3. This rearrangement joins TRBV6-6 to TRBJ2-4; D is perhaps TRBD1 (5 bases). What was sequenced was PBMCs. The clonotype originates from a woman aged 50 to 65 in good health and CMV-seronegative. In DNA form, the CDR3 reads TGTGCCAGCAGGCTTGTACAGGAAAACATTCAGTACTTC. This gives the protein CASRLVQENIQYF.